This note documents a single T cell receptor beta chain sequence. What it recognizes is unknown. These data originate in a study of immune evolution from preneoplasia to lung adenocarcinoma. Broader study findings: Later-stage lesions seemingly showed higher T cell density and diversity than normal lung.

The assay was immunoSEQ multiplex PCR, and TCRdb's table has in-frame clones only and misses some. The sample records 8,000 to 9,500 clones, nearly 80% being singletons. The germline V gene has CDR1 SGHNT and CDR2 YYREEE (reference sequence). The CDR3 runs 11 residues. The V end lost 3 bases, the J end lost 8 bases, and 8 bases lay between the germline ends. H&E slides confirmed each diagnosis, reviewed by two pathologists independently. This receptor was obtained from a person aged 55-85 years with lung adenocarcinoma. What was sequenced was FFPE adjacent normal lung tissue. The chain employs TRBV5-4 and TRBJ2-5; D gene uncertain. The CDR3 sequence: CASSSSGTQYF. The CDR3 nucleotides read TGTGCCAGCAGCTCCAGTGGAACCCAGTACTTC.